The rows below give T cell receptor beta chains drawn from one sample of a study of beta chain features in type 1 diabetes. Assay: immunoSEQ multiplex PCR; the TCRdb copy retains only in-frame clones and omits some. The sample lists about 320,000 clones, about 15% occurring once. The material sequenced was central memory CD4+ T cells from blood. The receptors derive from a man aged 25-45 years in good health. CDR3s leave out the opening cysteine and the closing phenylalanine or tryptophan.

CDR3 length	V gene	J gene	CDR3 protein
12	TRBV7-2	TRBJ1-5	ASSLSGGRQPQH
12	TRBV5-6	TRBJ1-2	ASSLDRAYYGYT
12	TRBV7-2	TRBJ2-3	ASSLGGYTDTQY
11	TRBV6-6	TRBJ2-5	ASRTPLGETQY
12	TRBV9	TRBJ1-2	ASGRQGTSYGYT
13	TRBV19	TRBJ2-3	ASSEAGARVDTQY
13	TRBV4-3	TRBJ2-7	ASSQGGGVSYEQY
10	TRBV11-1	TRBJ2-3	ASQKGTDTQY
14	TRBV7-8	TRBJ1-1	ASSPRRAGPNTEAF
13	TRBV6-6	TRBJ2-7	ASSYSGQGPYEQY
13	TRBV11-3	TRBJ1-3	ASSHTGTGGNTIY
12	TRBV10-3	TRBJ1-2	AISDQGINYGYT
13	TRBV10-3	TRBJ2-7	AISEGQGLGYEQY
13	TRBV4-3	TRBJ1-1	ASSQERSINTEAF
12	TRBV28	TRBJ1-5	ASILGGLRQPQH
12	TRBV19	TRBJ2-5	ASRDRGAAETQY
13	TRBV4-3	TRBJ2-3	ASSLGTIDTDTQY
9	TRBV14	TRBJ2-7	ASSLLGQQY
14	TRBV7-2	TRBJ1-6	ASSLNDQGLNSPLH
17	TRBV4-1	TRBJ2-4	ASSQESLGQGATKNIQY
11	TRBV2	TRBJ1-2	ASSQRDGYGYT
12	TRBV2	TRBJ2-3	ASSDISSTDTQY
12	TRBV7-2	TRBJ1-1	ASSLDNSGGRAF
13	TRBV11-1	TRBJ2-3	ASSRTVTSTDTQY
11	TRBV6-4	TRBJ2-5	ASSESGTGTQY
13	TRBV9	TRBJ1-1	ASSVDPGMGTEAF
10	TRBV2	TRBJ2-3	ASGTPAGTQY
12	TRBV27	TRBJ1-2	ASRGHQANYGYT
12	TRBV5-1	TRBJ1-4	ASSLERTNEKLF
11	TRBV7-8	TRBJ2-3	ASSLAWGDTQY
11	TRBV18	TRBJ2-7	ASSIQGSYEQY
13	TRBV29-1	TRBJ2-1	SVVVRRPSYNEQF
13	TRBV7-9	TRBJ1-5	ASSSRVVSNQPQH
12	TRBV4-3	TRBJ2-5	ASSHELAGETQY
14	TRBV7-2	TRBJ2-5	ASSLPAAGGSETQY
13	TRBV19	TRBJ2-3	ASSIGQGITDTQY
11	TRBV7-8	TRBJ2-3	ASSLARTDTQY
11	TRBV13	TRBJ2-1	ASSLNVVYEQF
12	TRBV27	TRBJ1-6	ASSWSRGDSPLH
13	TRBV6-5	TRBJ1-1	ASFRQGWSNTEAF
14	TRBV29-1	TRBJ1-1	SVGEARIVVNTEAF
10	TRBV2	TRBJ2-5	ASRAGVETQY
10	TRBV19	TRBJ1-5	ASSIGGGAQH
13	TRBV7-2	TRBJ1-2	ASSLMPGQTFGYT